This T cell receptor (beta chain) appears in the sequencing data of a study of blood T cell repertoires in COVID-19. The data were produced by immunoSEQ multiplex PCR, yet TCRdb's version contains in-frame clones alone and is incomplete. The table records approximately 240,000 clones, around 81% of them present only once. J lost 4 bases, V lost 6 bases, and 8 bases had no gene match. Germline V CDR1 and CDR2: SGHTA, FQGNSA. The CDR3 runs 16 residues. This receptor was obtained from a woman aged 55-69 years with active or convalescent COVID-19. The sample was peripheral blood. The V and J genes are TRBV7-2 and TRBJ2-5; TRBD2 matches 13 bases. DNA for the CDR3: TGTGCCAGCAGTCCGACTAGCGGGGGGCCGGGAGAGACCCAGTACTTC. It yields the protein CASSPTSGGPGETQYF.